This T cell receptor (beta chain) derives from a study of blood T cells in healthy people across ages. Study background: Template switching retrieved approximately one barcoded beta molecule for each two T cells.

The second PCR ran about 6 to 12 cycles with a sample-barcoded 5' primer and J-beta primers. Each CDR3 protein is one row after TCRdb ran MiXCR on the 5' RACE reads. The sample has about 1.5 million distinct CDR3 sequences, about 43% seen once. The V end lost 4 bases, the J end lost 3 bases, and 10 bases lay between the germline ends. This CDR3 region has 13 residues. Germline lookup yields CDR1 MNHNS and CDR2 SASEGT. The sequenced sample was blood. The chain has TRBV6-1 and TRBJ2-7; D unresolved. The receptor was derived from a woman aged 18-29 years in good health. CDR3 loop: CASSVRTGYEQYF. CDR3 nucleotides: TGTGCCAGCAGTGTACGAACGGGCTACGAGCAGTACTTC.